The 13 T cell receptor beta chains presented below share a single source sample, sequenced in a study of T cells in Graves' hyperthyroidism and ophthalmopathy. Amplification yielded TCR beta CDR3 regions, with RNA transcripts as the source. HTBI primers were used for first-round RT-PCR of the TCR CDR3. One entry per CDR3 protein results from TCRdb running MiXCR on the multiplex PCR reads. In the table there are about 360,000 distinct CDR3 sequences, approximately 13% of which are singletons. Material: blood. These receptors were collected from a man under 40 with Graves' hyperthyroidism that later progressed to Graves' ophthalmopathy.

The table lists this clonotype with many counts. The chain carries TRBV27 and TRBJ2-4, with D tentatively TRBD2 (5 bases). The V end was cut by 4 bases, the J end by 6 bases, with 13 bases between. This CDR3 has 14 residues. Germline CDR1 is MNHEY and CDR2 is SMNVEV (reference sequence). The CDR3 loop reads CASSSRGGRNIQYF. CDR3 DNA sequence: TGTGCCAGCAGTTCCCGGGGTGGGCGAAACATTCAGTACTTC.

The chain links TRBV7-9 to TRBJ2-1; TRBD2 aligns across 7 bases. The germline V gene has CDR1 SEHNR and CDR2 FQNEAQ (reference sequence). J gave up 8 bases and V 2 bases, and 9 bases lay outside the gene matches. CDR3 size: 15 residues. The CDR3 loop is CASSLSGLRGDEQFF. As DNA, the CDR3 is TGTGCCAGCAGCTTATCTGGACTCCGGGGGGATGAGCAGTTCTTC.

This clonotype was seen only a few times. The V and J genes are TRBV5-1 and TRBJ1-2; TRBD1 matches 10 bases. The J segment lost 6 bases and the V segment lost 4 bases, leaving 6 bases of the junction unmatched. The length of the CDR3 is 14 residues. CDR1 and CDR2 from the germline V gene are SGHRS and YFSETQ. The CDR3 coding sequence is TGCGCCAGCAGCCGCGACAGGGGGCCTGATGGCTACACCTTC. The encoded protein is CASSRDRGPDGYTF.

In its sample, this clonotype was seen many times. The rearrangement uses TRBV5-4 and TRBJ2-5, with TRBD2 matching over 10 bases. Trimming cost V 3 bases and J 3 bases; bases outside gene matches: 8. Germline values: CDR1 SGHNT, CDR2 YYREEE (reference sequence). This CDR3 comprises 16 residues. The CDR3 is CASSWRKAGGKETQYF. As DNA, the CDR3 is TGTGCCAGCAGCTGGAGGAAAGCGGGGGGGAAAGAGACCCAGTACTTC.

At least ten counts were recorded for this clonotype. The chain has TRBV6-1 and TRBJ1-2, with D perhaps TRBD1 (6 bases). This CDR3 contains 16 residues. Germline V gene data show CDR1 as MNHNS and CDR2 as SASEGT. The V end lost 7 bases, the J end lost 0 bases, and 18 bases lay between the germline ends. CDR3 amino acids: CASTMGGHPPNYGYTF. Written as DNA, the CDR3 is TGTGCCAGCACAATGGGGGGACACCCACCTAACTATGGCTACACCTTC.

This clonotype was seen ten or more times. The chain uses TRBV11-2 and TRBJ2-3; tentative D call: TRBD2 (6 bases). The germline V and J ends were trimmed by 1 base and 3 bases, with 8 bases remaining between them. The CDR3 has 14 amino acids. Germline-derived CDR1 and CDR2 are SGHAT and FQNNGV. This CDR3 reads CASSLALATDTQYF. The CDR3 nucleotides read TGTGCCAGCAGCTTAGCTCTAGCGACAGATACGCAGTATTTT.

This clonotype occurred many times. The gene calls are TRBV28 and TRBJ1-5, with a tentative D call TRBD1 (5 bases). Germline CDR1 reads MDHEN; CDR2 reads SYDVKM. Between the trimmed V and J ends, which lost 4 bases and 7 bases, there was a span of 14 bases. The CDR3 has 14 residues. The CDR3 spells CASSWRGDGQPQHF. As DNA, the CDR3 is TGTGCCAGCAGTTGGCGGGGGGATGGCCAGCCCCAGCATTTT. Based on the CDR3 plus reference TRBV28 and TRBJ1-5, the full variable domain is DVKVTQSSRYLVKRTGEKVFLECVQDMDHENMFWYRQDPGLGLRLIYFSYDVKMKEKGDIPEGYSVSREKKERFSLILESASTNQTSMYLCASSWRGDGQPQHFGDGTRLSIL.

This clonotype was detected ten times or more. V usage is TRBV7-2 and J usage is TRBJ2-1; 10 nucleotides line up with TRBD2. The CDR3 sequence is 18 residues long. The V segment lost 3 bases and the J segment 12 bases; nucleotides outside the gene matches: 20. Germline CDR1 reads SGHTA; CDR2 reads FQGNSA. The CDR3 here is CASSLQGLASGGRSWQFF. The CDR3 coding sequence is TGTGCCAGCAGCTTGCAAGGCTTGGCTAGCGGGGGCCGGAGTTGGCAGTTCTTC.

The V call is TRBV10-1, the J call TRBJ1-5, with D possibly being TRBD1 (5 bases). The V and J ends lost 8 bases and 5 bases respectively, with 19 bases between them. Germline-derived CDR1 and CDR2 are WNHNN and SYGVQD (reference sequence). The CDR3 has 15 residues. As DNA, the CDR3 is TGCGCCAGCCTCGCCCTGGCCAGGGTGGATCAGCCCCAGCATTTT. Encoded protein: CASLALARVDQPQHF.

The sample holds many counts of this clonotype. The rearrangement uses TRBV2 and TRBJ1-5; 7 bases line up with TRBD1. The CDR3 length is 13 residues. V trimming: 6 bases; J trimming: 6 bases; junction bases outside the gene matches: 5. Germline V lookup: CDR1 SNHLY, CDR2 FYNNEI. The CDR3 DNA is TGTGCCAGCAGGGCAGGGGGGGGTCAGCCCCAGCATTTT. Amino acids: CASRAGGGQPQHF.

This clonotype came up many times. This chain links TRBV11-2 with TRBJ1-2; 7 bases agree with TRBD1. In germline, CDR1 is SGHAT, CDR2 FQNNGV. The CDR3 covers 15 residues. The J segment lost 1 base and the V segment lost 2 bases, leaving 4 bases of the junction unmatched. This CDR3 reads CASSLQGVDNYGYTF. The CDR3 region has the DNA TGTGCCAGCAGCTTACAGGGGGTGGATAACTATGGCTACACCTTC.

At least ten counts were recorded for this clonotype. V gene TRBV20-1 combines with J gene TRBJ2-2; D is unresolved. This CDR3 comprises 12 residues. The V gene's germline CDR1 is DFQATT and CDR2 SNEGSKA (reference sequence). V gave up 1 base and J gave up 4 bases, with 4 bases separating them. For the CDR3, the DNA is TGCAGTGCTAGAGGTCCCACCGGGGAGCTGTTTTTT. Its translation: CSARGPTGELFF.

The gene calls are TRBV5-1 and TRBJ2-7, with 9 bases identical to TRBD2. Germline V gives CDR1 SGHRS, CDR2 YFSETQ. With V trimmed by 1 base and J by 7 bases, 6 bases remained unmatched. This CDR3 comprises 14 residues. The CDR3 DNA is TGCGCCAGCAGCTTGTCTAGCGGGGTCCGTGAGCAGTACTTC. Protein sequence: CASSLSSGVREQYF.